Below, 29 T cell receptor beta chains from the same sample are listed, as sequenced in a study of cytomegalovirus exposure and HLA in healthy donors. Sequencing was performed with immunoSEQ multiplex PCR; in TCRdb, only in-frame clones are kept and a portion is missing. The table lists under 300,000 clones, roughly 89% of them singletons. The sample taken for sequencing was PBMCs. The source is a woman aged 18-29 years in good health and CMV-seronegative.

Concerning this clone itself: This same CDR3 is encoded by further DNA sequences in the sample. The V and J genes are TRBV27 and TRBJ1-1; D unresolved. Germline V lookup: CDR1 MNHEY, CDR2 SMNVEV (reference sequence). The CDR3 consists of 14 residues. The V end lost 3 bases, the J end lost 0 bases, and 8 bases lay between the germline ends. CDR3 in DNA: TGTGCCAGCAGTTTCGGGTCCATGAACACTGAAGCTTTCTTT. Protein: CASSFGSMNTEAFF.

V and J are TRBV5-4 and TRBJ2-7; tentatively, D is TRBD1 (5 bases). V lost 0 bases and J 2 bases, leaving 12 bases between the germline ends. CDR1 is SGHNT and CDR2 is YYREEE in the germline V gene (reference sequence). The CDR3 covers 15 residues. CDR3 sequence (DNA): TGTGCCAGCAGCTTGGAGGCAGGGCAGGCCTACGAGCAGTACTTC. Protein product: CASSLEAGQAYEQYF.

In its sample, this clone was seen once. V and J are TRBV6-1 and TRBJ1-2; D unclear. Germline loops: CDR1 MNHNS, CDR2 SASEGT. The CDR3 is made up of 15 amino acids. V dropped 2 bases and J dropped 7 bases, with 17 bases sitting between them. This chain's CDR3 is CASSERDLPPGGYTF. The CDR3 DNA follows: TGTGCCAGCAGTGAACGAGATTTACCCCCCGGTGGCTACACCTTC.

V usage is TRBV10-2 and J usage is TRBJ2-1, with 9 bases lining up with TRBD1. With V trimmed by 9 bases and J by 8 bases, 17 bases remained unmatched. Germline values: CDR1 WSHSY, CDR2 SAAADI. CDR3 length equals 16 residues. The CDR3 sequence is CASRRDAGQGKDEQFF. CDR3 nucleotides: TGCGCCAGTAGAAGAGATGCCGGACAGGGGAAAGATGAGCAGTTCTTC.

The chain employs TRBV5-1 and TRBJ2-7; TRBD2 matches at 9 bases. After removal of 5 bases from V and 2 bases from J, the junction contained 8 bases not matched to a gene. Germline lookup yields CDR1 SGHRS and CDR2 YFSETQ. This CDR3 comprises 15 residues. CDR3 nucleotide sequence: TGCGCCAGCAGGGAACCTAGCGGGGTCCCCTACGAGCAGTACTTC. Amino acids: CASREPSGVPYEQYF.

This clone appeared once. This chain uses TRBV5-4 with TRBJ2-3, with 12 bases lining up with TRBD2. This CDR3 has 18 amino acids. Germline trimming cut 4 bases from V and 1 base from J; bases unmatched to any gene: 10. The germline CDR1 and CDR2 sequences are SGHNT and YYREEE (reference sequence). CDR3 DNA: TGTGCCAGCAGCCCTACCGGGACTAGCGGGTGGGGCACAGATACGCAGTATTTT. Its translation is CASSPTGTSGWGTDTQYF.

The gene calls are TRBV5-6 and TRBJ2-3; TRBD2 is a possible D gene (6 bases). Germline values: CDR1 SGHDT, CDR2 YYEEEE. This CDR3 is built from 15 residues. The germline V and J ends were trimmed by 4 bases and 6 bases, with 18 bases remaining between them. The chain's CDR3 is CASSPAFGGGDTQYF. The CDR3 coding sequence is TGTGCCAGCAGCCCAGCCTTTGGAGGAGGGGATACGCAGTATTTT.

This clone was seen more than once but under ten times. Within the sample, other DNA sequences also encode this same CDR3. The gene calls are TRBV5-1 and TRBJ2-5; no clear D gene. V lost 3 bases to trimming and J lost 2 bases, with 2 bases between them. CDR3 size: 11 residues. CDR1 SGHRS and CDR2 YFSETQ come from the germline V gene. The CDR3 region has the DNA TGCGCCAGCAGCTCGCAAGAGACCCAGTACTTC. The encoded protein is CASSSQETQYF.

This chain connects TRBV27 to TRBJ2-7, with 7 positions matching TRBD1. J gave up 3 bases and V 4 bases, and 6 bases lay outside the gene matches. The germline gives CDR1 MNHEY, CDR2 SMNVEV (reference sequence). This CDR3 is built from 14 residues. This CDR3 is CASSWTGINYEQYF. The DNA for the CDR3 is TGTGCCAGCAGTTGGACAGGAATTAACTACGAGCAGTACTTC.

The chain is built from TRBV4-3 and TRBJ1-6; 9 nucleotides line up with TRBD1. The CDR3 is 13 residues long. From germline, CDR1 is LGHNA and CDR2 YSLEER. V lost 5 bases and J lost 9; bases outside the gene matches: 2. CDR3 region: CASSRTGVSPLHF. CDR3 in DNA: TGCGCCAGCAGCAGGACAGGGGTTTCACCCCTCCACTTT.

The chain links TRBV7-9 to TRBJ1-2, with D tentatively TRBD1 (6 bases). The germline V gene encodes CDR1 SEHNR and CDR2 FQNEAQ (reference sequence). The CDR3 covers 15 residues. V was cut by 2 bases and J by 2 bases, with 12 bases left in between. The CDR3 nucleotides read TGTGCCAGCAGCTTATCGGACAGACCGAACTATGGCTACACCTTC. Translating it yields CASSLSDRPNYGYTF.

This chain joins TRBV4-1 and TRBJ1-2; possibly TRBD1 for D (6 bases). The germline V gene has CDR1 MGHRA and CDR2 YSYEKL. This CDR3 has 13 amino acids. Between the trimmed V and J ends, which lost 6 bases and 4 bases, there was a span of 12 bases. The CDR3 nucleotides are TGCGCCAGCAGAGAAACAGGGACCTATGGCTACACCTTC. It encodes CASRETGTYGYTF.

The V call is TRBV5-6, the J call TRBJ2-3; the match to TRBD2 covers 7 bases. This CDR3 has 14 residues. Germline V gives CDR1 SGHDT, CDR2 YYEEEE. The junction had 6 bases not matched to a gene; V was cut back by 2 bases and J by 6 bases. The CDR3 spells CASSLSGEGDTQYF. In DNA form, the CDR3 reads TGTGCCAGCAGCTTATCGGGGGAGGGCGATACGCAGTATTTT.

V is TRBV5-1 and J is TRBJ2-1; no firm D call. V lost 4 bases and J 0 bases, leaving 11 bases between the germline ends. The germline gives CDR1 SGHRS, CDR2 YFSETQ. This CDR3 spans 15 amino acids. CDR3 in DNA: TGCGCCAGCAGCGTGGACGGTCTCTCCTACAATGAGCAGTTCTTC. Encoded protein: CASSVDGLSYNEQFF.

The chain links TRBV27 to TRBJ1-2, with 7 bases identical to TRBD1. Losses at the gene ends were 6 bases for V and 0 bases for J; bases not matched to a gene: 7. The CDR3 contains 15 residues. CDR1 is MNHEY and CDR2 is SMNVEV in the germline V gene (reference sequence). Here the CDR3 reads CASRRGGAANYGYTF. Written as DNA, the CDR3 is TGTGCCAGCAGAAGAGGGGGCGCGGCTAACTATGGCTACACCTTC.

As for this clone: The junction departs from germline at one end; a sequencing error may be responsible. This chain links TRBV7-7 with TRBJ2-3; possible D gene TRBD1, 6 bases. The CDR3 is 15 amino acids. Germline V gene lookup returns CDR1 SSHAT and CDR2 FNYEAQ (reference sequence). This chain's CDR3 is CASSLGLGQTDTQYF. For the CDR3, the DNA is TGTGCTAGCAGCTTAGGCCTAGGACAGACAGATACGCAGTATTTT.

The chain employs TRBV5-6 and TRBJ2-7; D might be TRBD2 (6 bases). Between the trimmed V and J ends, which lost 2 bases and 5 bases, there was a span of 11 bases. The germline V gene has CDR1 SGHDT and CDR2 YYEEEE. The CDR3 has 13 residues. In DNA, the CDR3 is TGTGCCAGCAGCTTCGGGGGAATGAACGAGCAGTACTTC. It specifies CASSFGGMNEQYF.

This chain connects TRBV5-1 to TRBJ2-2; 9 bases fit TRBD2. With 4 bases clipped from V and 0 bases from J, the junction kept 10 bases outside the gene matches. The V gene's germline CDR1 is SGHRS and CDR2 YFSETQ. The CDR3 sequence is 18 residues long. This chain's CDR3 is CASSSKLAGMTNTGELFF. DNA for the CDR3: TGCGCCAGCAGCAGCAAGCTAGCGGGGATGACGAACACCGGGGAGCTGTTTTTT. The full variable domain, its missing parts supplied by reference TRBV5-1 and TRBJ2-2, is KAGVTQTPRYLIKTRGQQVTLSCSPISGHRSVSWYQQTPGQGLQFLFEYFSETQRNKGNFPGRFSGRQFSNSRSEMNVSTLELGDSALYLCASSSKLAGMTNTGELFFGEGSRLTVL.

This chain joins TRBV15 and TRBJ2-1; maybe TRBD2 (7 bases). CDR3 length: 16 amino acids. Germline values: CDR1 LNHNV, CDR2 YYDKDF (reference sequence). Trimming stripped 0 bases from V and 2 bases from J, with 11 bases between. The CDR3 here is CATSRDYGGPYNEQFF. In DNA form, the CDR3 reads TGTGCCACCAGCAGAGATTACGGGGGGCCCTACAATGAGCAGTTCTTC.

The chain combines TRBV7-9 with TRBJ2-1; a possible D gene is TRBD2 (6 bases). The germline CDR1 and CDR2 sequences are SEHNR and FQNEAQ (reference sequence). The CDR3 runs to 15 residues. Trimming removed 5 bases at V and 3 bases at J, with 14 bases between. CDR3 region: CASSPWTGDYNEQFF. DNA of the CDR3: TGTGCCAGCAGCCCCTGGACGGGGGACTACAATGAGCAGTTCTTC.

CDR3 nucleotides: TGCAGTGCTAGTAACAGGGATGGCTACACCTTC. This encodes CSASNRDGYTF. The chain carries TRBV20-1 and TRBJ1-2; D is perhaps TRBD1 (6 bases). V was cut by 3 bases and J by 6 bases, with 8 bases left in between. The germline CDR1 and CDR2 sequences are DFQATT and SNEGSKA (reference sequence). The CDR3 covers 11 residues.

The rearrangement uses TRBV28 and TRBJ1-1, with 7 bases lining up with TRBD1. The CDR3 loop spans 16 amino acids. Germline assignment: CDR1 MDHEN and CDR2 SYDVKM. The junction had 12 bases not matched to a gene; V was cut back by 4 bases and J by 4 bases. CDR3: CASSSAYEGARTEAFF. CDR3 nucleotide sequence: TGTGCCAGCAGTTCCGCCTATGAGGGGGCGCGCACTGAAGCTTTCTTT.

This chain connects TRBV28 to TRBJ1-4; TRBD1 might be the D (5 bases). Germline loops: CDR1 MDHEN, CDR2 SYDVKM. V shed 3 bases and J shed 6 bases, with 11 bases lying between them. This CDR3 is 14 amino acids long. CDR3 bases: TGTGCCAGCAGTTTTGCAGGGAAGGATGAAAAACTGTTTTTT. Its protein is CASSFAGKDEKLFF.

CDR3 nucleotide sequence: TGCGCCAGCAGCCAAGATCCGTTGGGCGCCTACTCTGGAAACACCATATATTTT. As protein: CASSQDPLGAYSGNTIYF. This chain uses TRBV4-3 with TRBJ1-3; no definite D call. The CDR3 is made up of 18 amino acids. The ends were cut back, 0 bases at V and 0 bases at J, with 15 bases in the middle. Germline CDR1 LGHNA, CDR2 YSLEER.

In nucleotides, the CDR3 is TGTGCCAGCAGCTTAGCGTTAGTCACTGAAGCTTTCTTT. Amino acids: CASSLALVTEAFF. This sequence joins TRBV7-9 and TRBJ1-1; D not certain. CDR3 length equals 13 residues. Between the trimmed V and J ends, which lost 0 bases and 4 bases, there was a span of 6 bases. CDR1 SEHNR and CDR2 FQNEAQ come from the germline V gene (reference sequence).

Many counts were recorded for this clone. The V call is TRBV7-9, the J call TRBJ2-7, with D perhaps TRBD1 (6 bases). Germline values: CDR1 SEHNR, CDR2 FQNEAQ (reference sequence). Trimming stripped 1 base from V and 6 bases from J, with 10 bases between. The CDR3 sequence is 13 residues long. The chain's CDR3 is CASSLDAGAEQYV. The CDR3 nucleotides are TGTGCCAGCAGCTTAGATGCAGGGGCCGAGCAGTACGTC.

The chain uses TRBV7-9 and TRBJ1-2; 11 nucleotides agree with TRBD1. Per the germline V gene, CDR1 is SEHNR and CDR2 is FQNEAQ (reference sequence). Trimming took 5 bases from V and 4 from J; bases not matched to a gene: 9. This CDR3 spans 16 amino acids. The CDR3 sequence: CASSVGQGASAYGYTF. Written as DNA, the CDR3 is TGTGCCAGCAGCGTAGGACAGGGGGCGTCTGCCTATGGCTACACCTTC.

This chain joins TRBV7-2 and TRBJ2-5; D is uncertain. The germline gives CDR1 SGHTA, CDR2 FQGNSA. Between the trimmed V and J ends, which lost 3 bases and 1 base, there was a span of 6 bases. CDR3 length: 13 amino acids. CDR3 amino acids: CASSFPVQETQYF. The CDR3 DNA follows: TGTGCCAGCAGCTTTCCAGTCCAAGAGACCCAGTACTTC.

This sequence joins TRBV14 and TRBJ1-2; 8 bases agree with TRBD1. Germline V CDR1 and CDR2: SGHDN, FVKESK. The CDR3 is 15 amino acids. With 6 bases clipped from V and 6 bases from J, the junction kept 12 bases outside the gene matches. The CDR3 loop is CASSPVGGQGHGYTF. CDR3 sequence (DNA): TGTGCCAGCAGTCCAGTGGGCGGACAGGGCCATGGCTACACCTTC.